The T cell receptor beta chain under discussion was sequenced for a study of T-cell memory formation after mild COVID-19. Study results and limitations: SARS-CoV-2 specificity of second-wave clones peaking day 37 was unconfirmed. Clones which contracted sat mainly in CM and EM if CD4+, and in EMRA if CD8+.

Germline assignment: CDR1 SGDLS and CDR2 YYNGEE. The V end was cut by 2 bases, the J end by 3 bases, with 9 bases between. There are 13 residues in the CDR3. This clonotype has only a few counts. Its antigen remains unknown. MiXCR was run by TCRdb on the 5' RACE reads, yielding one entry per CDR3 protein. The sample has some 45,000 distinct CDR3 sequences; roughly 27% are singletons. The V call is TRBV9, the J call TRBJ2-7; D not resolved. The receptor was derived from a young man who had mild COVID-19 (a few samples of this study predate the infection). Cell type and time point are not known. The sample comprised PBMCs or a T cell subset sorted from them (not recorded which). Here the CDR3 reads CASSVNALYEQYF. As DNA, the CDR3 is TGTGCCAGCAGCGTCAACGCGCTCTACGAGCAGTACTTC.